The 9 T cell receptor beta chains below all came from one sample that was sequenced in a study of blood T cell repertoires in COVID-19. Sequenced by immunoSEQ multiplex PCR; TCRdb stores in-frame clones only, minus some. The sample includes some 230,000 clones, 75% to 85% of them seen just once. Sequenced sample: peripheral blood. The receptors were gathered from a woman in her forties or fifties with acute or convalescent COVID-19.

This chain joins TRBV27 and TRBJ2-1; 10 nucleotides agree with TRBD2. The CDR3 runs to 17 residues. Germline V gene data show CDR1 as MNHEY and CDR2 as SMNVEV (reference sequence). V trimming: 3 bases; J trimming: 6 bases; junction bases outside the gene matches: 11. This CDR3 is CASSFRLAGGRVNEQFF. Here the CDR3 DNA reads TGTGCCAGCAGTTTTAGATTAGCGGGGGGCCGAGTCAATGAGCAGTTCTTC.

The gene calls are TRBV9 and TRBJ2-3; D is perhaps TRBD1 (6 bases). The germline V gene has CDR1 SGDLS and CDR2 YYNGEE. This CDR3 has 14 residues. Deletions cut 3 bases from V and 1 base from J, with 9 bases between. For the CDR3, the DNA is TGTGCCAGCAGCGACAGGGTGGGCACAGATACGCAGTATTTT. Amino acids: CASSDRVGTDTQYF.

The CDR3 reads CASRSGQTFF. The CDR3 DNA sequence: TGTGCCAGCAGATCAGGGCAGACTTTCTTT. This chain connects TRBV28 to TRBJ1-1, with a possible D match to TRBD1 (5 bases). The V gene's germline CDR1 is MDHEN and CDR2 SYDVKM. Trimming took 6 bases from V and 12 from J, leaving 11 bases between them. CDR3 size: 10 residues.

This chain's CDR3 is CASSLIGTSGGETQYF. In nucleotides, the CDR3 is TGTGCCAGCAGTTTAATCGGGACTAGCGGGGGAGAGACCCAGTACTTC. This chain joins TRBV27 and TRBJ2-5, with TRBD2 matching over 14 bases. The CDR3 covers 16 residues. The germline gives CDR1 MNHEY, CDR2 SMNVEV (reference sequence). With 2 bases clipped from V and 4 bases from J, the junction kept 3 bases outside the gene matches.

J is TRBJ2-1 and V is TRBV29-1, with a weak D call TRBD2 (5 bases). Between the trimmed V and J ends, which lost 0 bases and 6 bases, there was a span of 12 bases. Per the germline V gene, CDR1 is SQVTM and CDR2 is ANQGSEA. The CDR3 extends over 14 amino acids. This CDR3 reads CSVEDRSAGNEQFF. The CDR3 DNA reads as TGCAGCGTTGAAGATAGGTCGGCGGGCAATGAGCAGTTCTTC.

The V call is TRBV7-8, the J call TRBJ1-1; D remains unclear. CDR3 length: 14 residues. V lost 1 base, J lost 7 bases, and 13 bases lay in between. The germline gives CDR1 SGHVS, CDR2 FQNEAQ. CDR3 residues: CASSLVFQANEAFF. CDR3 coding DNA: TGTGCCAGCAGCTTAGTTTTCCAGGCGAATGAAGCTTTCTTT.

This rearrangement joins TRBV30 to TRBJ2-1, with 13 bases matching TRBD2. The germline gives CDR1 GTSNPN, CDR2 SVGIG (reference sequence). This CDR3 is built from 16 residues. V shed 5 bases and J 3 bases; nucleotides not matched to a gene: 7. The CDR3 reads CAWGTSGVPVYNEQFF. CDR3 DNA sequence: TGTGCCTGGGGGACTAGCGGGGTCCCCGTCTACAATGAGCAGTTCTTC.

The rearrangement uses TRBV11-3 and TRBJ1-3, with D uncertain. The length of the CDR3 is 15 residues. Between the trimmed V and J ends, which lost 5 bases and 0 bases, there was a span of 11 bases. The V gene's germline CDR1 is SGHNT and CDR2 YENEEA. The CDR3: CASSPTGDSGNTIYF. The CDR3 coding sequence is TGTGCCAGCAGCCCGACCGGAGACTCTGGAAACACCATATATTTT. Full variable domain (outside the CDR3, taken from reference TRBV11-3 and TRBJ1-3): EAGVVQSPRYKIIEKKQPVAFWCNPISGHNTLYWYLQNLGQGPELLIRYENEEAVDDSQLPKDRFSAERLKGVDSTLKIQPAELGDSAVYLCASSPTGDSGNTIYFGEGSWLTVV.

For the CDR3, the DNA is TGTGCCAGCAGCGTAGGTCCGGGTCCGGTAGATTCACCCCTCCACTTT. Encoded protein: CASSVGPGPVDSPLHF. J is TRBJ1-6 and V is TRBV9; no firm D call. The CDR3 spans 16 residues. Between the trimmed V and J ends, which lost 0 bases and 8 bases, there was a span of 15 bases. Looked up from germline, CDR1 is SGDLS and CDR2 is YYNGEE.